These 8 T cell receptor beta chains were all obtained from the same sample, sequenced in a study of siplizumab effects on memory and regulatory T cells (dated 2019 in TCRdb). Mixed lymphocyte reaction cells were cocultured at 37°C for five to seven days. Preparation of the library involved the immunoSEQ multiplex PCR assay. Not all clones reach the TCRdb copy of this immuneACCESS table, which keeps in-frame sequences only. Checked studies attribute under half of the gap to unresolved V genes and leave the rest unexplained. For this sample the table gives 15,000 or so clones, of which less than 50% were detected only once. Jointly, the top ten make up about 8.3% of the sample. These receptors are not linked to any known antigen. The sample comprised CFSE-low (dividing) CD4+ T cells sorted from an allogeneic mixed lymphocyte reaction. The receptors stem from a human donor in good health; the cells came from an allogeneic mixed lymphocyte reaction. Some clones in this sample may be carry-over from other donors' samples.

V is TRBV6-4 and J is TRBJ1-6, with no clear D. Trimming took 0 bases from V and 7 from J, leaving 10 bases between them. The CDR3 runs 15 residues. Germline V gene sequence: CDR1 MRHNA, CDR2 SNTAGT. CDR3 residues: CASSDSPLGNSPLHF. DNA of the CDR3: TGTGCCAGCAGTGACTCGCCCCTGGGGAATTCACCCCTCCACTTT.

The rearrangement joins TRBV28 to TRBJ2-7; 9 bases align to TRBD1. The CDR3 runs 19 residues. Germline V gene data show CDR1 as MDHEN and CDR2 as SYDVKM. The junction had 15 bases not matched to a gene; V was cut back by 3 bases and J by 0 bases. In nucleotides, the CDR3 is TGTGCCAGCAGTTTCCACCGGGACAGGGTAATATCAAGCTCCTACGAGCAGTACTTC. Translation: CASSFHRDRVISSSYEQYF.

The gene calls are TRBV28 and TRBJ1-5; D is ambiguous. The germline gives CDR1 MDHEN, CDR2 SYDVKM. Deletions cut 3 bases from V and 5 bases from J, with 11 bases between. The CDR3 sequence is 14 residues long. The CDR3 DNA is TGTGCCAGCAGTTTTCACGGCAGGTATCAGCCCCAGCATTTT. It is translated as CASSFHGRYQPQHF.

CDR3 bases: TGTGCCAGCAGCTTGGGTACACACACCACCGGGGAGCTGTTTTTT. It yields the protein CASSLGTHTTGELFF. The chain recombines TRBV7-2 with TRBJ2-2; no clear D. The CDR3 runs to 15 residues. CDR1 and CDR2 (germline): SGHTA, FQGNSA. Trimming shortened V by 3 bases and J by 4 bases, and 12 bases separated the two germline ends.

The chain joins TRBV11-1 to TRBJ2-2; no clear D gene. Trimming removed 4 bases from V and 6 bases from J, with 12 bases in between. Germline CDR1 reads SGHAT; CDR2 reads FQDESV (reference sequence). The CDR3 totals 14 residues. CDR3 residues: CASSWGKKSGELFF. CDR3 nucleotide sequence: TGTGCCAGCAGCTGGGGAAAGAAATCCGGGGAGCTGTTTTTT.

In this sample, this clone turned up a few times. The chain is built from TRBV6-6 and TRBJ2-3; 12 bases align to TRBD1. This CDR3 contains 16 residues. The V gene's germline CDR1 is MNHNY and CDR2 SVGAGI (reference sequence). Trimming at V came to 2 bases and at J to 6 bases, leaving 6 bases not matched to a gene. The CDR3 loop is CASSYPGQGAPDTQYF. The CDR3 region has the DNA TGTGCCAGCAGTTACCCGGGACAGGGGGCGCCTGATACGCAGTATTTT.

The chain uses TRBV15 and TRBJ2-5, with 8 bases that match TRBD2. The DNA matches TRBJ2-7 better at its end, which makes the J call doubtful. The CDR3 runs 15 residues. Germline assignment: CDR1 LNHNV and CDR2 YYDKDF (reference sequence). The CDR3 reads CATSRERGTSYEQYF. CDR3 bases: TGTGCCACCAGCAGAGAACGTGGGACTAGCTACGAGCAGTACTTC.

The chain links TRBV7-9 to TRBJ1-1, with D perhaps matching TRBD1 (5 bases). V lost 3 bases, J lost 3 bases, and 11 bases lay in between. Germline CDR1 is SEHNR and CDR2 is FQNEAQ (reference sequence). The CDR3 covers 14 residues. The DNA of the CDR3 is TGTGCCAGCAGCTTGTGGGGCGCGGACACTGAAGCTTTCTTT. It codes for CASSLWGADTEAFF.